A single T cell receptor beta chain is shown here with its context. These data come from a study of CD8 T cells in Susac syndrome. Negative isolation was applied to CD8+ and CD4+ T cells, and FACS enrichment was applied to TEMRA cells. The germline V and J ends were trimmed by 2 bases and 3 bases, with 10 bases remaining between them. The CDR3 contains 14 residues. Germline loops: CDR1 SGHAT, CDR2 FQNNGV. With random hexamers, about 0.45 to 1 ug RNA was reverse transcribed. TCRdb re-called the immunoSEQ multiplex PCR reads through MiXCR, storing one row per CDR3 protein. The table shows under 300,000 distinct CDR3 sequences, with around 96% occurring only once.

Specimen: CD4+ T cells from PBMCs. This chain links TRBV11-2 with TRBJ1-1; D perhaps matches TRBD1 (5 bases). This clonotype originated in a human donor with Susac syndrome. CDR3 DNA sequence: TGTGCCAGCAGCTTAAGGGGCTTGGACACTGAAGCTTTCTTT. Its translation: CASSLRGLDTEAFF.